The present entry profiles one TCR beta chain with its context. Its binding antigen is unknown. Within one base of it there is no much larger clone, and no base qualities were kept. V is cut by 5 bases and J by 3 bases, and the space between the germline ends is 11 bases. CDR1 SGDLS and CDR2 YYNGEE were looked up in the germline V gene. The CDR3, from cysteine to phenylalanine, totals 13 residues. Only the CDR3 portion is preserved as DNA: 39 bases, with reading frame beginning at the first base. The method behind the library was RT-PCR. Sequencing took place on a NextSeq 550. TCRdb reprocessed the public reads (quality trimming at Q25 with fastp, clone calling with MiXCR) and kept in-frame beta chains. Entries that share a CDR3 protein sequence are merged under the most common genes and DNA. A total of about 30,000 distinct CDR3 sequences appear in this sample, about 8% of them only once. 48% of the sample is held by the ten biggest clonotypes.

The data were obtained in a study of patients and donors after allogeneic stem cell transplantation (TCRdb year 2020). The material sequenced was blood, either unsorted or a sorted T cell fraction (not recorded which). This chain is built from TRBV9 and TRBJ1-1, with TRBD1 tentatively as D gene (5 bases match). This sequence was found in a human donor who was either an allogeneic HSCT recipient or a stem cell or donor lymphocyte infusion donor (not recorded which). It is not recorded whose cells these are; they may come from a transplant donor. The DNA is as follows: TGTGCCAGCAGGGGGCAGGGTGACACTGAAGCTTTCTTT. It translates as CASRGQGDTEAFF.